Listed below are T cell receptor beta chains from one sample, sequenced in a study of blood T cell repertoires in COVID-19. The data were produced by immunoSEQ multiplex PCR, yet TCRdb's version contains in-frame clones alone and is incomplete. The table has a few hundred thousand clones, roughly nine tenths seen once; the top ten hold roughly 2.9%. Material for sequencing was PBMCs or T cells enriched from blood (not recorded which). The origin of the receptors is a woman aged 45 to 65 who had been exposed to COVID-19. Each CDR3 is given with its conserved first and last residue. D genes are given only for firm matches. Some rows have no size entry. The others give once, few or many, or a class for an expanded clone.

>TRBV5-1|TRBJ2-1|-|-
TGCGCCAGCAGCTGGACAGAGTTTTACAATGAGCAGTTCTTC
CASSWTEFYNEQFF
>TRBV3-1/TRBV3-2|TRBJ1-3|-|-
TGTGCCAGCAGCCAAGGTCGGGTCTCTGGAAACACCATATATTTT
CASSQGRVSGNTIYF
>TRBV27|TRBJ2-7|-|-
TGTGCCAGCAAAGACGGAGCACCCTTCTACGAGCAGTACTTC
CASKDGAPFYEQYF
>TRBV28|TRBJ1-4|-|-
TGTGCCAGCAGTTTAGACAGGACCATGAATGAAAAACTGTTTTTT
CASSLDRTMNEKLFF
>TRBV3-1/TRBV3-2|TRBJ1-2|once|-
TGTGCCAGCAGCCAAGATGGGCAAGGCGGCTACACCTTC
CASSQDGQGGYTF
>TRBV19|TRBJ1-1|-|-
TGTGCCAGTAGTCGTACAGAAATTATCCACATGAACACTGAAGCTTTCTTT
CASSRTEIIHMNTEAFF
>TRBV7-9|TRBJ2-7|-|TRBD1
TGTGCCAGCAGCAGGGGGCCCTACGAGCAGTACTTC
CASSRGPYEQYF
>TRBV7-2|TRBJ1-4|-|TRBD1
TGTGCCAGCAGCTTAGGACAGGGGTGGGCTAATGAAAAACTGTTTTTT
CASSLGQGWANEKLFF
>TRBV5-1|TRBJ2-7|once|-
TGCGCCAGCAGCCTAAGACAAACTTTGTCCTACGAGCAGTACTTC
CASSLRQTLSYEQYF
>TRBV29-1|TRBJ1-2|once|-
TGCAGCGTTGACGGGAACTATGGCTACACCTTC
CSVDGNYGYTF
>TRBV6-5|TRBJ1-1|-|-
TGTGCCAGCAGCCCGGGATGGGGTAACACTGAAGCTTTCTTT
CASSPGWGNTEAFF
>TRBV3-1/TRBV3-2|TRBJ2-5|-|TRBD2
TGTGCCAGCAGCCAAGATTTAACTAGCGGGGGGGAGACCCAGTACTTC
CASSQDLTSGGETQYF
>TRBV19|TRBJ2-1|-|TRBD1
TGTGCCAGTAGATACAGGGGTGAGGTTGAGCAGTTCTTC
CASRYRGEVEQFF
>TRBV30|TRBJ1-1|-|-
TGTGCCTGGGAAATACAGGGTGTCGGAGCTTTCTTT
CAWEIQGVGAFF
>TRBV11-2|TRBJ2-5|-|TRBD2
TGTGCCAGCAGCTTACGGCGACTAGCGGGGGGGGCGGAGACCCAGTACTTC
CASSLRRLAGGAETQYF
>TRBV6-1|TRBJ1-3|-|-
TGTGCCAGCAGTGAACAGGCCAGCAGCTCTGGAAACACCATATATTTT
CASSEQASSSGNTIYF
>TRBV6-1|TRBJ1-6|-|TRBD1
TGTGCCAGCAGTGAGTTGGACAGGCCTCCCTATCCCCTCCACTTT
CASSELDRPPYPLHF
>TRBV12-5|TRBJ1-2|-|TRBD1
TGTGCTAGCGGACAGGGCCAAACTTATGGCTACACCTTC
CASGQGQTYGYTF
>TRBV5-1|TRBJ1-1|-|TRBD1
TGCGCCAGCAGCTTGTTCGCAGGGGGCGCAGGCACTGAAGCTTTCTTT
CASSLFAGGAGTEAFF
>TRBV19|TRBJ1-5|-|-
TGTGCCAGTAGTGCGGACAAAGGCAATCAGCCCCAGCATTTT
CASSADKGNQPQHF
>TRBV19|TRBJ2-1|-|TRBD2
TGTGCCAGTAAGGCTAGCGGGGGATCCTACAATGAGCAGTTCTTC
CASKASGGSYNEQFF
>TRBV3-1/TRBV3-2|TRBJ2-7|-|-
TGTGCCAGCAGCCAGTGGACAGCTTCCTACGAGCAGTACTTC
CASSQWTASYEQYF
>TRBV11-1|TRBJ1-6|-|TRBD1
TGTGCCAGCAGCTCGCGACAGGGATTCAGTAATTCACCCCTCCACTTT
CASSSRQGFSNSPLHF
>TRBV19|TRBJ1-5|once|-
TGTGCCAGTAGCCCCCCGGGGGGTGGTCAGCCCCAGCATTTT
CASSPPGGGQPQHF
>TRBV28|TRBJ1-1|once|TRBD1
TGTGCCAGCCGTCACAGGGGTGTGGTTACTGAAGCTTTCTTT
CASRHRGVVTEAFF
>TRBV7-9|TRBJ1-4|-|TRBD1
TGTGCCAGCAGCAGTAAAAGGACAGGGGATAACGAAAAACTGTTTTTT
CASSSKRTGDNEKLFF
>TRBV28|TRBJ2-1|-|TRBD2
TGTGCCACCTCTCCCGGGGGACTAGCGGAGGGGAATGAGCAGTTCTTC
CATSPGGLAEGNEQFF
>TRBV7-7|TRBJ2-4|-|TRBD1
TGTGCTAGCAGCTTAGGACGGAAGGGGACAGGGGGCAAAAACATTCAGTACTTC
CASSLGRKGTGGKNIQYF
>TRBV3-1/TRBV3-2|TRBJ1-1|-|TRBD1
TGTGCCAGCAGCCAAACAGGGGCGAACACTGAAGCTTTCTTT
CASSQTGANTEAFF
>TRBV7-5|TRBJ1-1|-|-
TGTGCCAGAAGCCTCTTGAACACTGAAGCTTTCTTT
CARSLLNTEAFF
>TRBV18|TRBJ1-6|-|-
TGTGCCAGCTCACCCTTGGAGGGTAATTCACCCCTCCACTTT
CASSPLEGNSPLHF
>TRBV19|TRBJ2-1|-|TRBD1
TGTGCCAGTAGTATAGTATACGGGACAGATTACAATGAGCAGTTCTTC
CASSIVYGTDYNEQFF
>TRBV6-5|TRBJ1-2|-|-
TGTGCCAGCGCCCCGGGGGGGGGCTATGGCTACACCTTC
CASAPGGGYGYTF
>TRBV3-1/TRBV3-2|TRBJ2-1|-|-
TGTGCCAGCAGCCAAGATACTGGGCTCTCCTACAATGAGCAGTTCTTC
CASSQDTGLSYNEQFF
>TRBV4-1|TRBJ1-3|-|-
TGCGCCAGCAGCCATCAGCCCCGGAGGACCGGGGGACTCTCTGGAAACACCATATATTTT
CASSHQPRRTGGLSGNTIYF
>TRBV23-1|TRBJ2-7|once|-
TGCGCCATATCAACGGTACAGGGATACTACGAGCAGTACTTC
CAISTVQGYYEQYF
>TRBV7-2|TRBJ1-5|once|-
TGTGCCAGCAGCAGTGACGGGTCCAGAGCGCCCCAGCATTTT
CASSSDGSRAPQHF
>TRBV2|TRBJ2-7|-|-
TGTGCCAGCAGTCGCCCGGGTGGGGCCGCCTACGAGCAGTACTTC
CASSRPGGAAYEQYF
>TRBV10-3|TRBJ2-7|-|-
TGTGCCATCAGGGAGGGAGGAGGCTACGAGCAGTACTTC
CAIREGGGYEQYF
>TRBV19|TRBJ1-1|once|TRBD1
TGTGCCAGTAGTATGGGACAGTTCATGAACACTGAAGCTTTCTTT
CASSMGQFMNTEAFF